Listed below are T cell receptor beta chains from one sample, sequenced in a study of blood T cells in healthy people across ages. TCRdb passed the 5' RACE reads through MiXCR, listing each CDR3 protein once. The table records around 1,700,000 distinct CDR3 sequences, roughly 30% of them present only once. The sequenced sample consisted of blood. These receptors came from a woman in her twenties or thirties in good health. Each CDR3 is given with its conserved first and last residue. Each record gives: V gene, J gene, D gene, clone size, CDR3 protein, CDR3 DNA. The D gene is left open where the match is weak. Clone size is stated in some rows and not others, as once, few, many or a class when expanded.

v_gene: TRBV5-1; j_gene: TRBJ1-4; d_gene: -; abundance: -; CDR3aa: CASSLAVQGQEKLFF; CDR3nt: TGCGCCAGCAGCTTGGCTGTTCAGGGTCAAGAAAAACTGTTTTTT
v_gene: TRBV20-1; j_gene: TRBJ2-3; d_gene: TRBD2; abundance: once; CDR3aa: CSAGARTSGGAGDTQYF; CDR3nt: TGCAGTGCTGGAGCCCGGACTAGCGGGGGGGCTGGAGATACGCAGTATTTT
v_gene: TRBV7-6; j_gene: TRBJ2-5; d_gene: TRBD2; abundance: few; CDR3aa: CASSPMGGGASETQYF; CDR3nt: TGTGCCAGCAGCCCCATGGGCGGGGGGGCATCGGAGACCCAGTACTTC
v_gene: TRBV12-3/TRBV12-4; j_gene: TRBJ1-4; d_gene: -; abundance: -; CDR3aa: CASSLALGGVGLFF; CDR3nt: TGTGCCAGCAGTTTAGCGCTCGGAGGGGTGGGACTGTTTTTT
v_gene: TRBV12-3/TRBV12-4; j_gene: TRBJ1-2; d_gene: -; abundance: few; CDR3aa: CASSFYPRGDGYTF; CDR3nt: TGTGCCAGCAGTTTTTACCCCCGGGGAGATGGCTACACCTTC
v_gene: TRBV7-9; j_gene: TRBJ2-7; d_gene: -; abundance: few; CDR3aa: CASSLNRHPYEQYF; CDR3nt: TGTGCCAGCAGCTTAAACAGACACCCCTACGAGCAGTACTTC
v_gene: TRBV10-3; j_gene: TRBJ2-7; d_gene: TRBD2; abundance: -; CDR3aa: CAISDGAGTYNEQYF; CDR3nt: TGTGCCATCAGTGATGGAGCGGGGACCTACAATGAGCAGTACTTC
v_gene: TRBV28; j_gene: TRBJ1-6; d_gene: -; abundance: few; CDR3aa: CASSLLGEGGNSPLHF; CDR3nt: TGTGCCAGCAGTTTATTAGGGGAAGGTGGTAATTCACCCCTCCACTTT
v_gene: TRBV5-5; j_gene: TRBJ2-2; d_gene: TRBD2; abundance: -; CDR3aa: CASSLVRGGNTGELFF; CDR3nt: TGTGCCAGCAGCTTGGTTCGCGGGGGGAACACCGGGGAGCTGTTTTTT
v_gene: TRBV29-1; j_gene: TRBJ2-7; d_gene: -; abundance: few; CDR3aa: CSVVRKYELYF; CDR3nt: TGCAGCGTTGTGCGCAAGTACGAGCTGTACTTC
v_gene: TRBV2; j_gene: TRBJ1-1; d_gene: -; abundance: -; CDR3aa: CASTLSTANTEAFF; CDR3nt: TGTGCCAGCACTTTATCGACAGCAAACACTGAAGCTTTCTTT
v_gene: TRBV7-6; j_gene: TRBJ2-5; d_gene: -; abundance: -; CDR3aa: CASSSLSLGGQYF; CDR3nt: TGTGCCAGCAGTTCTTTAAGCTTGGGCGGGCAGTACTTC
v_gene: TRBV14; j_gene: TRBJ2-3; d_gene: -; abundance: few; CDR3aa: CASSQQWGRTNTQYF; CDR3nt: TGTGCCAGCAGCCAGCAGTGGGGGCGGACAAATACGCAGTATTTT
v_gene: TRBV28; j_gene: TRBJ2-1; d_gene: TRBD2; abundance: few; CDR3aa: CASSTSGGGENEQFF; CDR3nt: TGTGCCAGCAGTACTAGCGGGGGGGGTGAGAATGAGCAGTTCTTC
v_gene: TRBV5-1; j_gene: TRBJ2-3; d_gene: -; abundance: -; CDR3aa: CASSLGSWDPTDTQYF; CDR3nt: TGCGCCAGCAGCTTGGGATCTTGGGACCCCACAGATACGCAGTATTTT
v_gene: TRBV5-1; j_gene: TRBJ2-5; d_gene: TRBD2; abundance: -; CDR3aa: CATRVAGSETQYF; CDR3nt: TGCGCCACCCGGGTAGCGGGGTCGGAGACCCAGTACTTC
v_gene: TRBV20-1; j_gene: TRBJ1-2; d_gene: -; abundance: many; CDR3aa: CSARDGNGYTF; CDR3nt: TGCAGTGCGAGGGATGGTAACGGCTACACCTTC
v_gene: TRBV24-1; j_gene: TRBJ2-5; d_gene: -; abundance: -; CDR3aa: CATSEAGTPQETQYF; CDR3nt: TGTGCCACCAGTGAGGCAGGGACTCCCCAAGAGACCCAGTACTTC
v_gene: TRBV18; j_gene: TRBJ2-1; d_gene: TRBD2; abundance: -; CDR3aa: CASSPPLAGAKNIQFF; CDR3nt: TGTGCCAGCTCACCACCGCTAGCGGGAGCCAAAAACATTCAGTTCTTC
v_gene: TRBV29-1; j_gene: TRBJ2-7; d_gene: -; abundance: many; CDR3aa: CSVDSGGPKRSEQYF; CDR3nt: TGCAGCGTTGACTCAGGAGGGCCCAAGCGTAGCGAGCAGTACTTC
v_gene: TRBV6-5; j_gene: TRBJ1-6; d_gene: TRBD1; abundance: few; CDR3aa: CASSYSTGREVGSYNSPLHF; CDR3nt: TGTGCCAGCAGTTACTCGACAGGGAGGGAGGTCGGCTCCTATAATTCACCCCTCCACTTT
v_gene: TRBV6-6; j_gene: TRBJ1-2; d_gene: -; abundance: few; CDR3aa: CATGAQIGYTF; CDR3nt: TGTGCCACAGGTGCACAGATCGGCTACACCTTC
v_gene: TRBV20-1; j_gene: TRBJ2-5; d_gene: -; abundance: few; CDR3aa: CSASLPGRGAGETQYF; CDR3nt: TGCAGTGCTAGTCTTCCGGGCAGGGGGGCAGGGGAGACCCAGTACTTC
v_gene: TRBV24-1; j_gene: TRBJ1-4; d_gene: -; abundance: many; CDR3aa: CATSEPRGEKLFF; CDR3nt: TGTGCCACCAGTGAGCCTCGAGGGGAAAAACTGTTTTTT
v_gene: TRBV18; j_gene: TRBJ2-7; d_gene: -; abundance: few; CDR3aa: CASSPSVGIIYEQYF; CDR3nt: TGTGCCAGCTCACCATCGGTGGGAATAATCTACGAGCAGTACTTC
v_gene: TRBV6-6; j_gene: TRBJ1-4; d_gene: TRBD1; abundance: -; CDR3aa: CASRTGGDEKLFF; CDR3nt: TGTGCCAGCAGGACAGGGGGGGACGAAAAACTGTTTTTT
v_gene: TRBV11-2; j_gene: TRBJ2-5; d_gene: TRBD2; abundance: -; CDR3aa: CASRGDYKETQYF; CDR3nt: TGTGCCAGCAGAGGGGACTACAAAGAGACCCAGTACTTC
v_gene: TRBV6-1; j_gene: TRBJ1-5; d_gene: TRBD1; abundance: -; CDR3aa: CASSDPTGGFQPQHF; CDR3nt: TGTGCCAGCAGTGACCCCACAGGGGGGTTTCAGCCCCAGCATTTT
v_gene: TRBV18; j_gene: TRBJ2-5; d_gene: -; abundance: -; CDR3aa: CASSSDSKETQYF; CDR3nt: TGTGCCAGCTCATCGGACAGTAAAGAGACCCAGTACTTC
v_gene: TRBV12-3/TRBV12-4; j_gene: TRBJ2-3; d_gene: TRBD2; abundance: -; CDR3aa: CASSSSGRGGRDTQYF; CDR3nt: TGTGCCAGCAGTTCCTCCGGGCGGGGGGGCCGAGATACGCAGTATTTT
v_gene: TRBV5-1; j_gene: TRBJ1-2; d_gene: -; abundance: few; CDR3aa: CASSLSGAEKTYANYGYTF; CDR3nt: TGCGCCAGCAGCTTGTCAGGGGCCGAGAAGACCTACGCTAACTATGGCTACACCTTC
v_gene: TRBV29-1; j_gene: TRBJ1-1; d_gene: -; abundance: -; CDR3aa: CSVEGGLGTEAFF; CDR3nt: TGCAGCGTTGAAGGGGGCTTGGGCACTGAAGCTTTCTTT
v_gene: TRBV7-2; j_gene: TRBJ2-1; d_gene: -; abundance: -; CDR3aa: CASSLASYEQFF; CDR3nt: TGTGCCAGCAGCCTCGCCTCCTACGAGCAGTTCTTC
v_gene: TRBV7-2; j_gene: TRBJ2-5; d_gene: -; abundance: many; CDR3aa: CASSLKLETQYF; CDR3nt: TGTGCCAGCAGCTTAAAGTTGGAGACCCAGTACTTC
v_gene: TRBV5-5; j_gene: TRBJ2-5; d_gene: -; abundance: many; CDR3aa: CASSSGGEETQYF; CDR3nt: TGTGCCAGCAGCTCGGGCGGTGAAGAGACCCAGTACTTC
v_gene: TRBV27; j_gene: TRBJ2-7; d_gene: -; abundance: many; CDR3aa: CASRENFSYEQYF; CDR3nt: TGTGCCAGTCGGGAAAACTTTTCCTACGAGCAGTACTTC
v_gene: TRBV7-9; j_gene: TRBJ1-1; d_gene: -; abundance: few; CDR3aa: CASSLIGQSEVAFF; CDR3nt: TGTGCCAGCAGCTTAATCGGACAGTCGGAAGTAGCTTTCTTT
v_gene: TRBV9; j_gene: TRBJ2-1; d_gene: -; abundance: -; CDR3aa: CASSVEGAGAYNEQFF; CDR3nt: TGTGCCAGCAGCGTAGAGGGGGCGGGGGCCTACAATGAGCAGTTCTTC
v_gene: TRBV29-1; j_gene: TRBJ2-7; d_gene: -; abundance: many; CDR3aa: CSVAQDDYEQYF; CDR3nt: TGCAGCGTAGCACAGGACGACTACGAGCAGTACTTC
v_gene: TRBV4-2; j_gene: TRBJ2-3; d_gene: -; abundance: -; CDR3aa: CASSPGVGGRTDTQYF; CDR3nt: TGTGCCAGCAGCCCCGGCGTGGGGGGGCGCACAGATACGCAGTATTTT
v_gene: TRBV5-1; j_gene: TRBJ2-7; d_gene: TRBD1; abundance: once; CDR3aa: CASSLYGTGGNEQYF; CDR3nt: TGCGCCAGCAGCTTGTATGGGACAGGGGGCAACGAGCAGTACTTC
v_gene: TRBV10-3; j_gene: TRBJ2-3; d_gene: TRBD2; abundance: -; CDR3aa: CAISWTSGEGTDTQYF; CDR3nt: TGTGCCATCAGTTGGACTAGCGGAGAGGGCACAGATACGCAGTATTTT
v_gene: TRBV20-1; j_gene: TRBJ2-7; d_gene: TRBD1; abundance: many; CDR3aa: CRRGQPSYEQYF; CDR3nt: TGCAGACGGGGACAGCCTTCCTACGAGCAGTACTTC
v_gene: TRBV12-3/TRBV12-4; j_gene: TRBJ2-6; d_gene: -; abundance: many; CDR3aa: CASSRGSGANVLTF; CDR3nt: TGTGCCAGCAGTAGAGGGTCTGGGGCCAACGTCCTGACTTTC
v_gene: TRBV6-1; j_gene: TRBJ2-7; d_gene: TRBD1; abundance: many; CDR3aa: CASSAGQGDEQYF; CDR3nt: TGTGCCAGCAGTGCGGGACAGGGCGACGAGCAGTACTTC
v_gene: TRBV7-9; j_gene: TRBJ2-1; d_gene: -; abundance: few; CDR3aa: CASAGSVADNEQFF; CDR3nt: TGTGCCAGCGCCGGGAGTGTAGCGGACAATGAGCAGTTCTTC
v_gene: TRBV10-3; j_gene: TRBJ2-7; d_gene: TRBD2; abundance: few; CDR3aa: CAISLSRTRAYEQYF; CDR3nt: TGTGCCATCAGTCTCTCACGGACTAGAGCCTACGAGCAGTACTTC
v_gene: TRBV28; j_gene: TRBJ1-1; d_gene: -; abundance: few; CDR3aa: CASKGTVGGGSTEAFF; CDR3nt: TGTGCCAGCAAAGGGACCGTTGGGGGAGGAAGTACTGAAGCTTTCTTT
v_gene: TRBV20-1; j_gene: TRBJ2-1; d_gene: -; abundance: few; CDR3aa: CSASETAGYNEQFF; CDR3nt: TGCAGTGCTAGTGAGACCGCCGGCTACAATGAGCAGTTCTTC
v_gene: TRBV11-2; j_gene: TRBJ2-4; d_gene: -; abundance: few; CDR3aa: CASSYGGDIQYF; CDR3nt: TGTGCCAGCAGCTACGGGGGAGACATTCAGTACTTC
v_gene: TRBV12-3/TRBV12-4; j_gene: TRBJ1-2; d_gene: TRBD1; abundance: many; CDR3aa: CASRPTGRGYGYTF; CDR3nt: TGTGCCAGCAGACCGACAGGGCGGGGCTATGGCTACACCTTC
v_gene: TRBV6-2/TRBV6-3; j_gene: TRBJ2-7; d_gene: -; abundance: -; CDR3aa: CASGRFPYEQYF; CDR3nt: TGTGCCAGCGGGAGGTTCCCCTACGAGCAGTACTTC
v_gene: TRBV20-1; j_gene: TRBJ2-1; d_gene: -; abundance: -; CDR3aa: CSARDYGGPAYNEQFF; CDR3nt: TGCAGTGCTAGAGATTATGGGGGACCGGCCTACAATGAGCAGTTCTTC
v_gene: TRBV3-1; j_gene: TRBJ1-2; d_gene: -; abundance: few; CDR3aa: CASSHHAQTNGYTF; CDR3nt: TGTGCCAGCAGCCACCACGCACAGACAAATGGCTACACCTTC
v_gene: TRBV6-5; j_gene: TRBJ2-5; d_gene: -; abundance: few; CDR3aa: CASSYSLKGAWEQYF; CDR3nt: TGTGCCAGCAGTTACTCGCTGAAGGGCGCATGGGAGCAGTACTTC
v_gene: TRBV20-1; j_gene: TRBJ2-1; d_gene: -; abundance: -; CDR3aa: CSAPLSRNEQFF; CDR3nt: TGCAGTGCTCCCCTGTCTAGGAATGAGCAGTTCTTC